The sequence of this T cell receptor beta chain was determined in a study of cytomegalovirus exposure and HLA in healthy donors. This clone was seen only once. Its antigen is not identified. The donors were part of the validation cohort of 95 to 150 subjects. That cohort was separate from the first cohort, which comprised fewer than 800 subjects. Regarding the study as a whole: Cytomegalovirus association was listed for 150 to 200 TCR beta chains. One later analysis, an examination of the 120 validation repertoires, found that first-cohort TCR clusters tended to co-occur in them.

TCRdb keeps only in-frame clones here, not all; method: immunoSEQ multiplex PCR. The sample consists of 120,000 or so clones, roughly 90% of them appearing once. V trimming: 6 bases; J trimming: 6 bases; junction bases outside the gene matches: 10. Germline V CDR1 and CDR2: MNHEY, SVGAGI. The length of the CDR3 is 14 residues. The specimen sequenced was PBMCs. V gene TRBV6-5 combines with J gene TRBJ2-7, with 8 bases identical to TRBD2. This sequence was found in a woman in her thirties in good health and CMV-seropositive. The CDR3, as DNA: TGTGCCAGCAGCCTCCGGGGGGGTGACGGCGAGCAGTACTTC. Translated: CASSLRGGDGEQYF.